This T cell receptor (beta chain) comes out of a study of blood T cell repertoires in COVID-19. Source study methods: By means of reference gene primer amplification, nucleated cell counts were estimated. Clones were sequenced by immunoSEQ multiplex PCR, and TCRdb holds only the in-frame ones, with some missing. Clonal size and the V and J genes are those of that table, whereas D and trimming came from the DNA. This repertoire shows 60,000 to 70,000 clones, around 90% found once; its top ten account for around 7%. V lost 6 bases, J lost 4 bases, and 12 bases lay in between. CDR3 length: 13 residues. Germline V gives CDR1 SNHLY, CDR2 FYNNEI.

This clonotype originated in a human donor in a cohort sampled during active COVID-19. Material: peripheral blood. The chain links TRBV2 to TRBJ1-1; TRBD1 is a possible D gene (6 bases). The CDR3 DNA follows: TGTGCCAGCAGGATTAGAGGGGGCACTGAAGCTTTCTTT. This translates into CASRIRGGTEAFF.